This TCR beta chain appears in the sequencing data of a study of cytomegalovirus exposure and HLA in healthy donors. This clone was observed a few times. Its target is not known. PCR was performed using 60 Vbeta and 13 Jbeta primers. In the study's own analysis: Later analysis identified roughly 82 million unique TCR beta chains, about 10 million shared. Here immunoSEQ multiplex PCR was the method, and the copy in TCRdb shows in-frame clones only, minus some. Clone size and the V and J calls come from that table; the DNA yielded D and trimming. The data contain under 150,000 clones, 82% of them singletons. Likely unrecorded immune exposures existed in these nominally healthy donors. Study conclusions and caveats: Among the sequence variants, a highly shared cluster was likely an artifact of sequencing. In terms of immune exposure information, only CMV serostatus was available.

The CDR3 is made up of 14 amino acids. Looked up from germline, CDR1 is LGHNA and CDR2 is YSLEER. The V gene lost 4 bases and the J gene lost 3 bases, with 12 bases spanning the gap. The V gene is TRBV4-3, the J gene TRBJ1-1; a weak D match, TRBD1 (6 bases). The receptor comes from a male donor in good health and CMV-seronegative. The specimen was PBMCs. This CDR3 is CASSRAGQYTEAFF. The CDR3 DNA reads as TGCGCCAGCAGCCGAGCCGGACAGTACACTGAAGCTTTCTTT.